Listed below are T cell receptor beta chains from one sample, sequenced in a study of blood T cell repertoires in COVID-19. Measured with immunoSEQ multiplex PCR; TCRdb has only the in-frame clones, and not every one. The table has more than 200,000 clones, around 82% seen once. The sequenced sample was peripheral blood. The source of these receptors is a woman aged 80 or over with active or convalescent COVID-19. CDR3s include the opening cysteine and the closing phenylalanine or tryptophan. Each record gives: D gene, J gene, V gene, clone size, CDR3 protein, CDR3 DNA. D genes are given only for firm matches. Rows may omit the clone size; those that give it use once, few, many or a size class.

>.|TRBJ1-6|TRBV7-8|.
CASSLAQGQSSYNSPLHF
TGTGCCAGCAGCTTAGCGCAGGGGCAATCCTCCTATAATTCACCCCTCCACTTT
>.|TRBJ1-1|TRBV3-1/TRBV3-2|.
CASSSPARGSEAFF
TGTGCCAGCAGTTCACCTGCCCGGGGGTCTGAAGCTTTCTTT
>.|TRBJ1-2|TRBV5-5|.
CASSSLAGIDGYTF
TGTGCCAGCAGCTCCCTGGCAGGGATCGATGGCTACACCTTC
>TRBD1|TRBJ1-1|TRBV30|.
CAWIEPGDRNTEAFF
TGTGCCTGGATAGAACCTGGGGACAGGAACACTGAAGCTTTCTTT
>TRBD2|TRBJ2-5|TRBV4-2|.
CASSQEWDGSGNKETQYF
TGTGCCAGCAGCCAAGAATGGGATGGTAGCGGGAATAAAGAGACCCAGTACTTC
>TRBD2|TRBJ2-7|TRBV9|few
CASSETSGMIYEQYF
TGTGCCAGCAGCGAAACTAGCGGGATGATCTACGAGCAGTACTTC
>TRBD1|TRBJ1-2|TRBV6-5|.
CASSYSRGGATGYTF
TGTGCCAGCAGTTACTCGAGAGGGGGCGCAACAGGCTACACCTTC
>TRBD2|TRBJ2-1|TRBV5-1|.
CASGGVAGAENEQFF
TGCGCCAGCGGGGGGGTAGCGGGAGCGGAGAATGAGCAGTTCTTC
>.|TRBJ2-7|TRBV30|.
CAWSGGFYEQYF
TGTGCCTGGAGTGGAGGGTTTTACGAGCAGTACTTC
>TRBD2|TRBJ2-3|TRBV10-3|.
CAVGGDTQYF
TGTGCCGTCGGGGGGGATACGCAGTATTTT
>TRBD1|TRBJ1-2|TRBV28|.
CASSPPSTGLIYGYTF
TGTGCCAGCAGCCCCCCATCGACAGGGCTAATCTATGGCTACACCTTC
>TRBD1|TRBJ1-1|TRBV7-8|.
CASSLYDTGGYAEAFF
TGTGCCAGCAGCTTATATGACACAGGGGGGTACGCTGAAGCTTTCTTT
>.|TRBJ2-5|TRBV28|.
CASRRNRLLQETQYF
TGTGCCAGCAGACGGAACAGATTATTACAAGAGACCCAGTACTTC
>TRBD1|TRBJ1-6|TRBV5-6|.
CASRYRGVPNSPLHF
TGTGCCAGCAGGTACAGGGGTGTCCCCAATTCACCCCTCCACTTT
>.|TRBJ1-5|TRBV12-3/TRBV12-4|.
CASSLHNQPQHF
TGTGCCAGCAGTTTACACAATCAGCCCCAGCATTTT
>TRBD1|TRBJ2-7|TRBV5-1|.
CASKKGAQGTFYEQYF
TGCGCCAGCAAGAAGGGGGCGCAAGGAACGTTCTACGAGCAGTACTTC
>TRBD2|TRBJ2-3|TRBV27|.
CASSPYQGLAARSDTQYF
TGTGCCAGCAGCCCCTATCAGGGACTAGCGGCCAGGTCAGATACGCAGTATTTT
>.|TRBJ1-1|TRBV7-6|once
CASSLQLGDTEAFF
TGTGCCAGCAGCTTACAACTCGGGGACACTGAAGCTTTCTTT
>.|TRBJ1-3|TRBV9|.
CASSVGGVSGNTIYF
TGTGCCAGCAGCGTAGGCGGGGTCTCTGGAAACACCATATATTTT
>TRBD2|TRBJ2-7|TRBV11-3|few
CASSLTSGTLSYEQYF
TGTGCCAGCAGCTTAACTAGCGGGACGCTTTCCTACGAGCAGTACTTC
>TRBD1|TRBJ2-5|TRBV5-1|.
CASSLGMSGTGGETQYF
TGCGCCAGCAGCTTGGGGATGTCCGGGACAGGAGGCGAGACCCAGTACTTC
>.|TRBJ1-3|TRBV6-1|few
CASSEAMTAFSGNTIYF
TGTGCCAGCAGTGAAGCTATGACAGCCTTCTCTGGAAACACCATATATTTT
>TRBD2|TRBJ2-5|TRBV30|.
CAWNPSGVYQETQYF
TGTGCCTGGAACCCTAGCGGGGTGTACCAAGAGACCCAGTACTTC
>.|TRBJ2-3|TRBV5-4|.
CASSLVRTDTQYF
TGTGCCAGCAGCTTGGTCCGGACAGATACGCAGTATTTT
>TRBD2|TRBJ2-3|TRBV5-8|.
CASSPGLAGVDTQYF
TGTGCCAGCAGCCCCGGACTAGCGGGAGTGGATACGCAGTATTTT
>TRBD1|TRBJ1-1|TRBV3-1/TRBV3-2|once
CASSQSWGTGGTEAFF
TGTGCCAGCAGCCAATCGTGGGGGACAGGGGGCACTGAAGCTTTCTTT
>TRBD2|TRBJ2-5|TRBV7-9|.
CASSTRLAGGQQETQYF
TGTGCCAGCAGCACAAGACTAGCGGGGGGGCAGCAAGAGACCCAGTACTTC
>.|TRBJ2-3|TRBV5-6|once
CASSARLGDTQYF
TGTGCCAGCAGCGCGCGGCTAGGAGATACGCAGTATTTT
>.|TRBJ2-1|TRBV6-5|.
CASSPRYRADNEQFF
TGTGCCAGCAGTCCTAGGTACAGGGCGGACAATGAGCAGTTCTTC
>TRBD1|TRBJ1-1|TRBV5-1|.
CASSLAYGETGAGTEAFF
TGCGCCAGCAGCCTAGCATACGGAGAGACAGGGGCCGGGACTGAAGCTTTCTTT
>TRBD1|TRBJ2-4|TRBV4-1|.
CASSRLSTGGENIQYF
TGCGCCAGCAGCCGCTTATCGACAGGGGGTGAGAACATTCAGTACTTC
>.|TRBJ2-2|TRBV12-3/TRBV12-4|.
CASSLSLTGELFF
TGTGCCAGTAGTTTATCACTCACCGGGGAGCTGTTTTTT
>.|TRBJ1-1|TRBV7-2|.
CASSGRMNTEAFF
TGTGCCAGCAGCGGCAGGATGAACACTGAAGCTTTCTTT
>.|TRBJ1-1|TRBV18|.
CASSPPGQYSDTEAFF
TGTGCCAGCTCACCACCGGGGCAGTATAGTGACACTGAAGCTTTCTTT
>.|TRBJ1-2|TRBV28|.
CASSLYGRMGYTF
TGTGCCAGCAGTTTATACGGGAGAATGGGCTACACCTTC
>.|TRBJ2-6|TRBV6-5|once
CASRRSGANVLTF
TGTGCCAGCCGGAGGTCTGGGGCCAACGTCCTGACTTTC
>TRBD2|TRBJ2-5|TRBV28|.
CASSQGLAGAETQYF
TGTGCCAGCAGTCAAGGACTAGCTGGTGCCGAGACCCAGTACTTC
>TRBD2|TRBJ2-1|TRBV18|.
CASSPGDYSSYNEQFF
TGTGCCAGCTCACCAGGGGACTATAGCTCCTACAATGAGCAGTTCTTC
>TRBD1|TRBJ2-6|TRBV7-9|.
CASSRTGSGANVLTF
TGTGCCAGCAGCCGGACAGGCTCTGGGGCCAACGTCCTGACTTTC
>.|TRBJ2-1|TRBV19|.
CASSISSVGYNEQFF
TGTGCCAGTAGTATTTCGAGCGTCGGTTACAATGAGCAGTTCTTC
>.|TRBJ1-4|TRBV7-9|.
CASSLATGQNEKLFF
TGTGCCAGCAGCTTAGCTACTGGACAGAATGAAAAACTGTTTTTT
>TRBD1|TRBJ2-7|TRBV3-1/TRBV3-2|few
CASSIGQGHREQYF
TGTGCCAGCAGTATCGGACAGGGCCATCGAGAGCAGTACTTC
>.|TRBJ1-4|TRBV5-1|.
CASSPNSGGKANEKLFF
TGCGCCAGCAGCCCAAATTCGGGTGGTAAAGCTAATGAAAAACTGTTTTTT
>TRBD1|TRBJ1-1|TRBV6-2/TRBV6-3|few
CASSSLTGGNTEAFF
TGTGCCAGCAGTTCCCTTACAGGGGGAAACACTGAAGCTTTCTTT
>TRBD1|TRBJ1-5|TRBV2|.
CATKRTGNQPQHF
TGTGCCACCAAAAGGACAGGGAATCAGCCCCAGCATTTT
>.|TRBJ2-2|TRBV5-1|once
CASSLSRVDTGELFF
TGCGCCAGCAGCTTGTCCAGGGTTGACACCGGGGAGCTGTTTTTT
>TRBD1|TRBJ1-2|TRBV18|.
CASSPGQGPHGYTF
TGTGCCAGCTCACCAGGACAGGGGCCCCATGGCTACACCTTC
>.|TRBJ2-5|TRBV6-5|.
CASSYSSPGYQETQYF
TGTGCCAGCAGTTACTCGTCCCCAGGATACCAAGAGACCCAGTACTTC
>TRBD2|TRBJ2-5|TRBV2|.
CASSELAGETQYF
TGTGCCAGCAGTGAGTTAGCGGGGGAGACCCAGTACTTC
>TRBD2|TRBJ2-3|TRBV5-1|once
CASSFLLAGGSTSTDTQYF
TGCGCCAGCAGCTTCCTACTAGCGGGGGGGTCCACTAGCACAGATACGCAGTATTTT
>TRBD2|TRBJ2-1|TRBV2|.
CASTFNYGLAHNEQFF
TGTGCCAGCACTTTTAATTATGGACTAGCGCACAATGAGCAGTTCTTC
>.|TRBJ2-7|TRBV21-1|.
CASSKGGKCSYEQYF
TGTGCCAGCAGCAAAGGTGGCAAATGCTCCTACGAGCAGTACTTC
>TRBD2|TRBJ2-5|TRBV28|.
CAISHGTTPRETQYF
TGTGCCATCTCCCACGGGACTACCCCCCGGGAGACCCAGTACTTC